This T cell receptor (beta chain) comes out of a study of human T cells and chemical hapten exposure. The CDR3 sequence is 14 residues long. V dropped 3 bases and J dropped 9 bases, with 15 bases sitting between them. Noted time point: patch test 3, about 24 weeks after DPC sensitization. The treatment: therapeutic diphenylcyclopropenone sensitization with weekly scalp DPC. TCRdb recomputed calls from the RACE reads with MiXCR, one row per CDR3 protein. This sample has about 120,000 distinct CDR3 sequences, with approximately 11% found just once. This clonotype was seen a handful of times. Sequences were derived from whole blood, sampled in connection with sensitization to the hapten diphenylcyclopropenone (DPC). The TCR was taken from a woman between 50 and 59 years old with alopecia areata. Some clones in this sample may be carry-over from other donors' samples. The chain employs TRBV12-3 or TRBV12-4 and TRBJ2-1; possible D gene TRBD1, 5 bases. The CDR3 region is CASSFKGGAAEQFF. CDR3 in DNA: TGTGCCAGCAGTTTCAAGGGTGGGGCCGCTGAGCAGTTCTTC.